Detailed here is one T cell receptor beta chain. Its antigen is not known. 13 Jbeta primers and 60 Vbeta primers were used for the PCR. This table comes from immunoSEQ multiplex PCR, and its TCRdb copy is limited to in-frame clones, with some not included. This table has 85,000 to 90,000 clones, about three quarters appearing once. Germline values: CDR1 SGHKS, CDR2 YYEKEE (reference sequence). Trimming took off 2 bases at V and 4 bases at J, with 15 bases between the two ends. The CDR3 extends over 15 amino acids. This sample was included in a study of cytomegalovirus exposure and HLA in healthy donors. General study points: Earlier analysis yielded a pattern in which most TCR beta V segments were productive about 90% or about 30% of the time.

This clonotype was obtained from a man aged 25-40 years in good health and CMV-seropositive. The source material was PBMCs. The chain is built from TRBV5-5 and TRBJ2-5, with D possibly being TRBD2 (6 bases). The CDR3 region is CASSLGLTAGETQYF. DNA of the CDR3: TGTGCCAGCAGCTTAGGACTAACAGCCGGAGAGACCCAGTACTTC.